This TCR beta chain emerged from a study of response to subunit inactivated influenza vaccine (dated by TCRdb to the late 2010s). The study in broad terms: Deep quantitative profiling of the T cell receptor repertoire was used in the study to follow responses to a trivalent subunit inactivated influenza vaccine. What the study reported, not specific to this receptor: The authors proposed that each seasonal influenza vaccination may bring in only a limited number of new T cells.

Receptor amplification or capture employed RT-PCR. Sequencing was performed on an Illumina HiSeq 2500. The public sequencing data were trimmed at Q25 with fastp and processed into clonotypes with MiXCR by TCRdb, which kept only in-frame beta chains. Every entry covers one CDR3 protein and lists the most common genes and DNA from its rows. The sample has 650,000 to 700,000 distinct CDR3 sequences on record, approximately 14% of them singletons. The top ten clones comprise under 14% of the sample. There are 14 amino acids in the CDR3, from cysteine to phenylalanine inclusive. Only the CDR3 region is kept as DNA, spanning 42 bases read in frame from base 1. A distance of 8 bases separates the germline ends of V and J, which lose 1 base and 1 base respectively. The CDR1 and CDR2 encoded by the germline V gene are SGHTA and FQGNSA. Note on this clonotype: Its recognized antigen is unknown. No clone much larger than this one lies a single base away; base qualities are absent.

The origin of this receptor is a man aged 50 to 59 who received an inactivated influenza vaccine. Donor details come from another sample of the same person, matched by shared clones. This chain is built from TRBV7-2 and TRBJ2-7; matching of 6 bases hints at TRBD1 as the D gene. The starting material was PBMCs from blood, obtained 12 days after vaccination. The CDR3 is CASSLEQGSYEQYF. The nucleotides read TGTGCCAGCAGCTTAGAACAGGGATCCTACGAGCAGTACTTC.